Listed below are T cell receptor beta chains from one sample, sequenced in a study of T cell repertoires in cytomegalovirus infection. The antigens of these receptors remain unknown. A single record per CDR3 protein comes from TCRdb applying MiXCR to the reads. The sample records approximately 990,000 distinct CDR3 sequences, roughly 30% being singletons. This specimen consisted of cultured CD8+ T cells from PBMCs, obtained from culture after CMV antigen stimulation. These receptors all come from a human donor in good health (CMV status not recorded). Some clones in this sample may be carry-over from other donors' samples. CDR3s include the opening cysteine and the closing phenylalanine or tryptophan. D genes are given only for firm matches. Only some rows state a clone size, as once, few, many or a class for expanded clones.

CDR3 protein: CSARDRLGVHNEQFF
CDR3 DNA: TGCAGTGCTAGAGATCGGCTCGGGGTACACAATGAGCAGTTCTTC
clone size: NA
J gene: TRBJ2-1
V gene: TRBV20-1
D gene: NA

CDR3 protein: CASSLGWDSTYGYTF
CDR3 DNA: TGTGCCAGCAGTCTGGGTTGGGACAGCACCTATGGCTACACCTTC
clone size: few
J gene: TRBJ1-2
V gene: TRBV27
D gene: TRBD1

CDR3 protein: CASTRWAGSGANVLTF
CDR3 DNA: TGTGCCAGTACTCGCTGGGCTGGGTCTGGGGCCAACGTCCTGACTTTC
clone size: few
J gene: TRBJ2-6
V gene: TRBV19
D gene: NA

CDR3 protein: CASSEGQADGYTF
CDR3 DNA: TGTGCCAGCAGTGAAGGACAAGCCGATGGCTACACCTTC
clone size: NA
J gene: TRBJ1-2
V gene: TRBV25-1
D gene: NA

CDR3 protein: CASSPSRGPYNEQFF
CDR3 DNA: TGTGCCAGCAGTCCTAGCAGGGGGCCCTACAATGAGCAGTTCTTC
clone size: NA
J gene: TRBJ2-1
V gene: TRBV7-6
D gene: TRBD1

CDR3 protein: CSARDRTAFQGWHF
CDR3 DNA: TGCAGTGCTAGAGATAGGACCGCTTTCCAGGGGTGGCACTTT
clone size: NA
J gene: TRBJ1-1
V gene: TRBV20-1
D gene: NA

CDR3 protein: CASSEIPQTGDTQYF
CDR3 DNA: TGTGCCAGCAGCGAGATCCCCCAGACGGGGGATACGCAGTATTTT
clone size: NA
J gene: TRBJ2-3
V gene: TRBV9
D gene: NA

CDR3 protein: CASSQDGLNLYNEQFF
CDR3 DNA: TGCGCCAGCAGCCAAGACGGACTAAACCTATACAATGAGCAGTTCTTC
clone size: few
J gene: TRBJ2-1
V gene: TRBV4-3
D gene: NA

CDR3 protein: CASSLLGSSQEYGYTF
CDR3 DNA: TGCGCCAGCAGCTTGTTAGGTTCGTCCCAGGAATATGGCTACACCTTC
clone size: NA
J gene: TRBJ1-2
V gene: TRBV5-1
D gene: NA

CDR3 protein: CASSALPGKGGFGKNIQYF
CDR3 DNA: TGTGCCAGCAGCGCACTCCCTGGGAAAGGGGGCTTTGGCAAAAACATTCAGTACTTC
clone size: NA
J gene: TRBJ2-4
V gene: TRBV9
D gene: TRBD1

CDR3 protein: CASSVFQANTEAFF
CDR3 DNA: TGTGCCAGCAGCGTATTTCAGGCTAACACTGAAGCTTTCTTT
clone size: few
J gene: TRBJ1-1
V gene: TRBV9
D gene: NA

CDR3 protein: CASSRDETGPRGYTF
CDR3 DNA: TGCGCCAGCAGCCGGGATGAGACAGGGCCTAGGGGCTACACCTTC
clone size: NA
J gene: TRBJ1-2
V gene: TRBV4-1
D gene: TRBD1

CDR3 protein: CASSLGGQYSNQPQHF
CDR3 DNA: TGTGCCAGCAGTTTAGGGGGCCAATATAGCAATCAGCCCCAGCATTTT
clone size: NA
J gene: TRBJ1-5
V gene: TRBV12-3/TRBV12-4
D gene: NA

CDR3 protein: CASSPAAQQDEQYF
CDR3 DNA: TGTGCCAGCAGCCCCGCGGCCCAACAAGACGAGCAGTACTTC
clone size: few
J gene: TRBJ2-7
V gene: TRBV7-9
D gene: NA

CDR3 protein: CASSSGGQGNPEAFF
CDR3 DNA: TGTGCCAGCAGCTCCGGGGGTCAGGGGAACCCTGAAGCTTTCTTT
clone size: few
J gene: TRBJ1-1
V gene: TRBV5-4
D gene: NA

CDR3 protein: CASSSPGGDEQFF
CDR3 DNA: TGTGCCAGCAGTTCTCCGGGGGGGGATGAGCAGTTCTTC
clone size: NA
J gene: TRBJ2-1
V gene: TRBV12-3/TRBV12-4
D gene: TRBD2

CDR3 protein: CASSLGPPSSRTEAFF
CDR3 DNA: TGTGCCAGCAGCTTAGGCCCTCCCAGTTCGCGGACTGAAGCTTTCTTT
clone size: NA
J gene: TRBJ1-1
V gene: TRBV7-6
D gene: NA

CDR3 protein: CASSLQDPADTQYF
CDR3 DNA: TGTGCCAGCAGCCTCCAGGACCCCGCAGATACGCAGTATTTT
clone size: NA
J gene: TRBJ2-3
V gene: TRBV9
D gene: NA

CDR3 protein: CASSHSGGPTDTQYF
CDR3 DNA: TGCGCCAGCAGTCATAGCGGGGGCCCCACAGATACGCAGTATTTT
clone size: NA
J gene: TRBJ2-3
V gene: TRBV10-2
D gene: TRBD2

CDR3 protein: CASSHSGGKGTEAFF
CDR3 DNA: TGTGCCAGCAGTCACTCGGGGGGGAAGGGCACTGAAGCTTTCTTT
clone size: NA
J gene: TRBJ1-1
V gene: TRBV12-3/TRBV12-4
D gene: NA

CDR3 protein: CASSRDVGQGGDTQYF
CDR3 DNA: TGTGCCAGCAGCCGAGATGTGGGGCAAGGTGGAGATACGCAGTATTTT
clone size: many
J gene: TRBJ2-3
V gene: TRBV7-2
D gene: NA

CDR3 protein: CASSLGVYGYTF
CDR3 DNA: TGTGCCAGCAGCTTAGGGGTCTATGGCTACACCTTC
clone size: many
J gene: TRBJ1-2
V gene: TRBV7-8
D gene: NA

CDR3 protein: CASSLYPEQFF
CDR3 DNA: TGTGCCAGCAGTTTATACCCGGAGCAGTTCTTC
clone size: NA
J gene: TRBJ2-1
V gene: TRBV27
D gene: NA

CDR3 protein: CASSQGGYQPQHF
CDR3 DNA: TGTGCCAGCAGCCAAGGAGGGTATCAGCCCCAGCATTTT
clone size: NA
J gene: TRBJ1-5
V gene: TRBV14
D gene: NA

CDR3 protein: CASKITGPNEKLFF
CDR3 DNA: TGTGCCAGCAAGATCACGGGACCGAATGAAAAACTGTTTTTT
clone size: once
J gene: TRBJ1-4
V gene: TRBV7-4
D gene: NA

CDR3 protein: CASSPEAGGQDNEQFF
CDR3 DNA: TGTGCCAGCAGCCCCGAAGCGGGGGGGCAGGACAATGAGCAGTTCTTC
clone size: NA
J gene: TRBJ2-1
V gene: TRBV11-3
D gene: TRBD2

CDR3 protein: CASRLSSGGSTDTQYF
CDR3 DNA: TGTGCCAGCAGGTTATCTAGCGGGGGGAGCACAGATACGCAGTATTTT
clone size: NA
J gene: TRBJ2-3
V gene: TRBV6-1
D gene: TRBD2

CDR3 protein: CASSQDIWKGELFF
CDR3 DNA: TGTGCCAGCAGCCAAGATATTTGGAAGGGGGAGCTGTTTTTT
clone size: NA
J gene: TRBJ2-2
V gene: TRBV4-2
D gene: NA

CDR3 protein: CASSLAALGNTIYF
CDR3 DNA: TGTGCCAGCAGCTTAGCGGCTCTTGGAAACACCATATATTTT
clone size: many
J gene: TRBJ1-3
V gene: TRBV7-8
D gene: NA

CDR3 protein: CASSIDWETGDDTGELFF
CDR3 DNA: TGTGCCAGTAGTATAGATTGGGAGACAGGGGACGACACCGGGGAGCTGTTTTTT
clone size: few
J gene: TRBJ2-2
V gene: TRBV19
D gene: TRBD1

CDR3 protein: CATSRDLGGTDTQYF
CDR3 DNA: TGTGCCACCAGCAGAGACCTGGGTGGAACAGATACGCAGTATTTT
clone size: NA
J gene: TRBJ2-3
V gene: TRBV15
D gene: NA

CDR3 protein: CASSPWGGDRSSYNEQFF
CDR3 DNA: TGTGCCAGCAGCCCGTGGGGGGGGGATAGGAGCTCCTACAATGAGCAGTTCTTC
clone size: many
J gene: TRBJ2-1
V gene: TRBV7-9
D gene: TRBD2